Sequencing of this TCR beta chain was carried out in a study of PD-1 blockade in classical Hodgkin lymphoma. Time point noted: newly diagnosed, previously untreated cHL patient sample. A comparison was provided by newly diagnosed, untreated classical Hodgkin lymphoma PBMCs. This CDR3 has 14 residues. V lost 4 bases to trimming and J lost 7 bases, with 14 bases between them. Germline V gene data show CDR1 as SGDLS and CDR2 as YYNGEE. Study-level findings and limits: Healthy donors reportedly exceeded newly diagnosed patients in baseline TCR diversity.

To note about this clone: Its matching antigen is unknown.

Produced via immunoSEQ multiplex PCR; TCRdb's table is partial and in-frame only. The sample yields 25,000 to 35,000 clones, 94% seen once. The sequenced sample was peripheral blood mononuclear cells (PBMCs). The clonotype was recovered from a human donor with classical Hodgkin lymphoma. V and J are TRBV9 and TRBJ2-2; D remains unclear. The CDR3: CASSIPSPGGELFF. CDR3 DNA sequence: TGTGCCAGCAGCATCCCGTCGCCGGGCGGGGAGCTGTTTTTT.